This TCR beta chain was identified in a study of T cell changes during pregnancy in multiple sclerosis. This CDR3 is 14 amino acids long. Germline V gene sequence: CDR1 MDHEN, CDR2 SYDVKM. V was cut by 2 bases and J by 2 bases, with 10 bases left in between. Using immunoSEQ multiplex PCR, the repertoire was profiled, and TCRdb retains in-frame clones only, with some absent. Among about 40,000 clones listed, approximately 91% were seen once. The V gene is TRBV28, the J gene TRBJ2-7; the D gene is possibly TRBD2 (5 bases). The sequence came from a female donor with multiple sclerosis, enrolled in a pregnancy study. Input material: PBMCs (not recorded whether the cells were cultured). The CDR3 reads CASSLEGITYEQYF. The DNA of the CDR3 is TGTGCCAGCAGTTTAGAGGGTATTACCTACGAGCAGTACTTC.